This TCR beta chain was captured by sequencing in a study of CXCR3-negative and CXCR3-positive naive CD8 T cells. General study findings and limits: Comparison of naive CXCR3-negative and CXCR3-positive cells revealed similar TRBV-TRBJ usage, while memory cells differed.

The CDR3 is 14 amino acids. Germline V CDR1 and CDR2: SGHRS, YFSETQ. Comments on this clonotype: Its target is not known.

The authors prepared UMI-labeled TRB cDNA libraries by 5' RACE. Each CDR3 protein gets one entry in TCRdb, which reprocessed the 5' RACE reads and gives no DNA. The sample table sets out 56,000 or so distinct CDR3 sequences. At about 310,000 cells each, triplicate sorts were carried out for each CD8+ T cell subset. The chain joins TRBV5-1 to TRBJ1-5; TCRdb designates TRBD1, a call that cannot be tested without DNA. Sequencing was performed on memory CD8+ T cells from blood. The sequence was obtained from a human donor in good health. Some clones in this sample may be carry-over from other donors' samples. The CDR3 is CASSPGVSNQPQHF.